The 13 T cell receptor beta chains in this list originate from one sample, sequenced in a study of shared clonotypes between healthy human individuals. The repertoire was sequenced with immunoSEQ multiplex PCR; TCRdb's copy has only in-frame clones and lacks some. This table has about 2.4 million clones, approximately 94% appearing once. Sequenced material: naive CD4+ T cells from PBMCs. Stated subset: CD45RA+ positively selected. These receptors originate from a man aged 18 to 29 in good health. Some clones in this sample may be carry-over from other donors' samples.

A remark on this clone: Other nucleotide sequences in the sample specify the same CDR3. This sequence joins TRBV5-1 and TRBJ1-1; TRBD1 aligns across 9 bases. Germline V lookup: CDR1 SGHRS, CDR2 YFSETQ. CDR3 size: 13 residues. V trimming: 4 bases; J trimming: 4 bases; junction bases outside the gene matches: 2. The CDR3 here is CASSPDRGTEAFF. CDR3 DNA sequence: TGCGCCAGCAGCCCGGACAGGGGCACTGAAGCTTTCTTT.

The chain uses TRBV2 and TRBJ2-1, with 13 positions matching TRBD2. Germline values: CDR1 SNHLY, CDR2 FYNNEI. The CDR3 extends over 15 amino acids. Unmatched junction bases numbered 3, after V lost 6 bases and J lost 4 bases. In nucleotides, the CDR3 is TGTGCCAGCAGGAGGACTAGCGGGGGTTACAATGAGCAGTTCTTC. It codes for CASRRTSGGYNEQFF.

The CDR3 coding sequence is TGCGCCAGCATCGGGCTAGCGGGAGAAGCGGGTTACGAGCAGTACTTC. As protein: CASIGLAGEAGYEQYF. V gene TRBV10-1 combines with J gene TRBJ2-7; 10 bases align to TRBD2. The CDR3 length is 16 residues. Germline CDR1 is WNHNN and CDR2 is SYGVQD (reference sequence). Trimming took 7 bases from V and 4 from J; bases not matched to a gene: 13.

The J gene is TRBJ1-5, the V gene TRBV2; 9 bases match TRBD1. CDR3 length equals 15 residues. The junction had 13 bases not matched to a gene; V was cut back by 7 bases and J by 9 bases. The V gene's germline CDR1 is SNHLY and CDR2 FYNNEI. The CDR3 bases are TGTGCCAGCAACCAGGGGGGACAGGGTTTGAGGCCCCAGCATTTT. This gives the protein CASNQGGQGLRPQHF.

This chain connects TRBV6-1 to TRBJ1-2; TRBD1 aligns across 10 bases. The CDR3 length is 14 residues. After removal of 6 bases from V and 3 bases from J, the junction contained 4 bases not matched to a gene. The germline gives CDR1 MNHNS, CDR2 SASEGT. This chain's CDR3 is CASRGTGAYYGYTF. As DNA, the CDR3 is TGTGCCAGCAGGGGGACAGGGGCCTACTATGGCTACACCTTC.

Written as DNA, the CDR3 is TGTGCCAGCAGACTTGGACTAGCGGGTGATCTCGTCGCGGAGACCCAGTACTTC. Its translation is CASRLGLAGDLVAETQYF. V is TRBV2 and J is TRBJ2-5, with 11 nucleotides matching TRBD2. V was pared by 6 bases and J by 5 bases, with 17 bases of the junction left unmatched. Germline V gene data show CDR1 as SNHLY and CDR2 as FYNNEI. The CDR3 is 18 residues long.

V usage is TRBV7-2 and J usage is TRBJ2-7, with D possibly TRBD2 on 5 matching bases. Germline assignment: CDR1 SGHTA and CDR2 FQGNSA. V shed 4 bases and J shed 3 bases, with 13 bases lying between them. This CDR3 is built from 14 residues. The CDR3, as DNA: TGTGCCAGCAGCTATACTAGTCTTCACTACGAGCAGTACTTC. This translates into CASSYTSLHYEQYF.

The genes are TRBV19 and TRBJ2-2; 8 bases align to TRBD1. The CDR3 consists of 18 residues. With V trimmed by 7 bases and J by 0 bases, 13 bases remained unmatched. CDR1 LNHDA and CDR2 SQIVND come from the germline V gene (reference sequence). The CDR3 DNA sequence: TGTGCCAGTAAGGGGGGCGGCAGGGGGCTGACGAACACCGGGGAGCTGTTTTTT. It encodes CASKGGGRGLTNTGELFF.

The genes are TRBV9 and TRBJ2-1; D uncertain. Deletions cut 4 bases from V and 5 bases from J, with 13 bases between. The CDR3 runs 14 residues. Germline CDR1 SGDLS, CDR2 YYNGEE. CDR3 bases: TGTGCCAGCAGCATACAAGCCGCAAACAATGAGCAGTTCTTC. It yields the protein CASSIQAANNEQFF.

The table lists this clone with a few counts. Additional DNA sequences in this sample encode the identical CDR3. V is TRBV28 and J is TRBJ1-1; D unresolved. Germline V gene sequence: CDR1 MDHEN, CDR2 SYDVKM. The CDR3 is 12 amino acids. V was shortened by 6 bases and J by 2 bases, with 7 bases between the two germline ends. Here the CDR3 reads CASRPLNTEAFF. DNA for the CDR3: TGTGCCAGCAGACCACTAAACACTGAAGCTTTCTTT.

The rearrangement uses TRBV9 and TRBJ2-7, with 8 bases lining up with TRBD1. Germline CDR1 SGDLS, CDR2 YYNGEE. The CDR3 runs 13 residues. The trim removed 0 bases at V and 5 bases at J, leaving 1 base unmatched. CDR3: CASSVGTGHEQYF. CDR3 DNA: TGTGCCAGCAGCGTAGGGACAGGGCACGAGCAGTACTTC.

The chain uses TRBV7-2 and TRBJ2-7; D gene uncertain. CDR1 is SGHTA and CDR2 is FQGNSA in the germline V gene. Trimming removed 1 base at V and 7 bases at J, with 11 bases between. The CDR3 contains 13 residues. The DNA for the CDR3 is TGTGCCAGCAGCTTAGTCGGTAGTCGAGAGCAGTACTTC. Its translation is CASSLVGSREQYF.

In its sample, this clone was seen once. This chain joins TRBV19 and TRBJ2-7; tentatively, D is TRBD2 (6 bases). The germline gives CDR1 LNHDA, CDR2 SQIVND (reference sequence). The CDR3 runs 15 residues. V was shortened by 5 bases and J by 4 bases, with 18 bases between the two germline ends. DNA of the CDR3: TGTGCCAGTAGTCTACGGGGGAACCCCCCTTACGAGCAGTACTTC. Translation: CASSLRGNPPYEQYF.